This T cell receptor (beta chain) derives from a study of blood T cell repertoires in COVID-19. About the study: In each case, the material was cDNA or gDNA derived from T cells, B-cell-depleted T cells, or PBMCs.

The repertoire was sequenced with immunoSEQ multiplex PCR; TCRdb's copy has only in-frame clones and lacks some. The table lists hundreds of thousands of clones, less than 90% of them singletons, with approximately 3.1% in the top ten. The CDR3 is 13 amino acids. From germline, CDR1 is SGHDN and CDR2 FVKESK. The V and J ends lost 4 bases and 11 bases, in that order; junction bases with no gene match: 10. Across about 22 US areas, participants ranged in age from about 18 to 90 years. The study counted Cohort 3 donors as recovered given two negative PCRs, clearance, or symptom resolution. The chain combines TRBV14 with TRBJ1-1; 7 bases match TRBD1. The receptor's source is a woman in her twenties or thirties who had recovered from COVID-19. Sequencing used PBMCs or T cells enriched from blood (not recorded which). The CDR3 nucleotides are TGTGCCAGCAGCCCTTACCGACAGGGATGGGCTTTCTTT. It yields the protein CASSPYRQGWAFF.